Listed below are T cell receptor beta chains from one sample, sequenced in a study of T cell responses to AZD1222 COVID-19 vaccine. Measured with immunoSEQ multiplex PCR; TCRdb has only the in-frame clones, and not every one. The table has around 100,000 clones, approximately 87% seen once; the top ten hold roughly 15%. This material consisted of peripheral blood, taken on day 0 of AZD1222 vaccination. All receptors come from an adult in good health. Each CDR3 is given with its conserved first and last residue. A D gene is named only where the DNA matches it firmly. Expanded clones are given a class, and other clones once, few, many or no size at all.

-	-	TRBJ1-5	TRBV12-3/TRBV12-4	CASRLDSLAQHF	TGTGCCAGCAGGCTGGACAGCCTGGCCCAGCATTTT
TRBD1	-	TRBJ1-1	TRBV5-1	CASSGGQVNTEAFF	TGCGCCAGCAGTGGGGGACAGGTGAACACTGAAGCTTTCTTT
-	-	TRBJ2-7	TRBV15	CATSRDLQGHYEQYF	TGTGCCACCAGCAGAGATCTGCAGGGCCACTACGAGCAGTACTTC
TRBD1	-	TRBJ2-7	TRBV10-2	CASRRGQGYEQYF	TGCGCCAGCAGGAGGGGACAGGGCTACGAGCAGTACTTC
-	-	TRBJ2-5	TRBV11-3	CASSLVLNGVALQETQYF	TGTGCCAGCAGCTTAGTCCTTAACGGGGTGGCCCTGCAAGAGACCCAGTACTTC
TRBD2	few	TRBJ2-5	TRBV5-1	CASSVGTSGKTQYF	TGCGCCAGCAGCGTGGGGACTAGCGGGAAGACCCAGTACTTC
-	-	TRBJ2-3	TRBV4-3	CASSQEAQLHTDTQYF	TGCGCCAGCAGCCAAGAAGCACAACTTCACACAGATACGCAGTATTTT
-	-	TRBJ2-5	TRBV18	CASSPQETQYF	TGTGCCAGCTCGCCTCAAGAGACCCAGTACTTC
-	-	TRBJ1-2	TRBV5-1	CASSLGGTRYGYTF	TGCGCCAGCAGCTTGGGTGGAACACGGTATGGCTACACCTTC
-	-	TRBJ1-2	TRBV19	CASSTAAANYGYTF	TGTGCCAGTAGTACAGCCGCCGCTAACTATGGCTACACCTTC
-	-	TRBJ1-5	TRBV15	CATSRDTTAGGGPQHF	TGTGCCACCAGCAGAGATACGACGGCAGGCGGGGGGCCCCAGCATTTT
TRBD2	few	TRBJ2-7	TRBV11-2	CASSSLRGRRNEQYF	TGTGCCAGCAGCTCCTTACGCGGGAGAAGGAACGAGCAGTACTTC
-	-	TRBJ1-4	TRBV5-1	CASSAGSATNEKLFF	TGCGCCAGCAGCGCGGGGAGTGCAACTAATGAAAAACTGTTTTTT
-	-	TRBJ1-1	TRBV25-1	CASSATTRSNTEAFF	TGTGCCAGCAGTGCCACTACACGGTCGAACACTGAAGCTTTCTTT
-	-	TRBJ1-1	TRBV6-5	CASSRPYNTEAFF	TGTGCCAGCTCCCGTCCCTACAACACTGAAGCTTTCTTT
TRBD2	-	TRBJ2-5	TRBV7-3	CASSLNWGLVSETQYF	TGTGCCAGCAGCTTAAATTGGGGACTAGTGTCGGAGACCCAGTACTTC
-	-	TRBJ1-2	TRBV4-3	CASSQDRGTNYGYTF	TGCGCCAGCAGCCAAGATCGGGGGACTAACTATGGCTACACCTTC
-	few	TRBJ1-4	TRBV11-2	CASSLAAPEKLFF	TGTGCCAGCAGCTTAGCCGCACCAGAAAAACTGTTTTTT
TRBD1	-	TRBJ1-5	TRBV5-3	CARSLVCGQGQASSRSRGNQPQHF	TGTGCCAGAAGCTTGGTTTGCGGACAGGGCCAGGCCTCGTCTCGCTCCCGGGGGAATCAGCCCCAGCATTTT
-	once	TRBJ2-3	TRBV7-2	CASSNSDTQYF	TGTGCCAGCAGTAATTCAGATACGCAGTATTTT
TRBD1	-	TRBJ1-1	TRBV27	CASSSDRAGGIRTAEAFF	TGTGCCAGCAGTTCAGACAGGGCGGGCGGGATAAGGACGGCTGAAGCTTTCTTT
TRBD1	-	TRBJ2-6	TRBV6-1	CASSGTGGSGANVLTF	TGTGCCAGCAGTGGGACAGGGGGCTCTGGGGCCAACGTCCTGACTTTC
-	-	TRBJ2-2	TRBV6-5	CASNWDLNTGELFF	TGTGCCAGCAATTGGGACTTGAACACCGGGGAGCTGTTTTTT